The sequence of this T cell receptor beta chain was determined in a study of blood T cell repertoires in COVID-19. Whole-study context: Both acute and convalescent COVID-19 samples were obtained from the United States, Italy and Spain. In each case, the material was cDNA or gDNA derived from T cells, B-cell-depleted T cells, or PBMCs.

Germline V gene data show CDR1 as WNHNN and CDR2 as SYGVQD (reference sequence). This CDR3 has 13 residues. V dropped 2 bases and J dropped 8 bases, with 12 bases sitting between them. Per the original methods: Cell counts per sample came from amplifying reference gene primers. Sequenced by immunoSEQ multiplex PCR; TCRdb stores in-frame clones only, minus some. D and trimming were read from the DNA, whereas the V and J calls and clone size are those reported in that table. The sample includes about 190,000 clones, approximately 90% of them seen just once. The sequence derives from a man younger than 45 with acute or convalescent COVID-19. J is TRBJ1-1 and V is TRBV10-1; D is uncertain. The sequenced sample consisted of peripheral blood. The chain's CDR3 is CASSESGRKEAFF. Here the CDR3 DNA reads TGCGCCAGCAGTGAGAGCGGACGAAAGGAAGCTTTCTTT.